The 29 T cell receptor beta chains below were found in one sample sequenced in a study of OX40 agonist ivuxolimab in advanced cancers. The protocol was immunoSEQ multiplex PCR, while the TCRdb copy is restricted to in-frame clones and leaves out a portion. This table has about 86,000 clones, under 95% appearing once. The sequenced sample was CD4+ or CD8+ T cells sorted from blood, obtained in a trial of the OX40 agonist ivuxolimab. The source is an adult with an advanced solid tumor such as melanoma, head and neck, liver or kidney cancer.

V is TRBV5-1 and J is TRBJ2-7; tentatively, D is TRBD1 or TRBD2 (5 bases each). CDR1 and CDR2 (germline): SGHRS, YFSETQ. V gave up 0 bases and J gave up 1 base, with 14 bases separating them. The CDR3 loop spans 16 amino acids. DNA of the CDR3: TGCGCCAGCAGCTTGGACAGCCGGGACGGATCCTACGAGCAGTACTTC. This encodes CASSLDSRDGSYEQYF. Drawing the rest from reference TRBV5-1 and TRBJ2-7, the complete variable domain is KAGVTQTPRYLIKTRGQQVTLSCSPISGHRSVSWYQQTPGQGLQFLFEYFSETQRNKGNFPGRFSGRQFSNSRSEMNVSTLELGDSALYLCASSLDSRDGSYEQYFGPGTRLTVT.

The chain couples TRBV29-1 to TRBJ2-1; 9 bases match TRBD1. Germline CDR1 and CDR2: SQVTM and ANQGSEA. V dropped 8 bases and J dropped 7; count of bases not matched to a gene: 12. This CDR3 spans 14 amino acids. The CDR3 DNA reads TGCAGCTGCCATCCGGGACAGGGTCAGAATGAGCAGTTCTTC. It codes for CSCHPGQGQNEQFF.

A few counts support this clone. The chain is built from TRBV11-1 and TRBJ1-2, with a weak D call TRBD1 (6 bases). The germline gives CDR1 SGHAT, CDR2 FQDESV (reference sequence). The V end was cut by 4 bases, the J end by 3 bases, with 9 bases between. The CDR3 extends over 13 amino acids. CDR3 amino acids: CASSSRTDYGYTF. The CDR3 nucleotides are TGTGCCAGCAGCTCTCGGACAGACTATGGCTACACCTTC.

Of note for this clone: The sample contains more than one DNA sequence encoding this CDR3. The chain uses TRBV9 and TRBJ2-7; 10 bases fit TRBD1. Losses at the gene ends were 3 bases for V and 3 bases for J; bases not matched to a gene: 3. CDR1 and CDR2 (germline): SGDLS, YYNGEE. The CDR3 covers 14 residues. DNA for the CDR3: TGTGCCAGCAGCGCGGGGACAGGGGACTACGAGCAGTACTTC. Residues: CASSAGTGDYEQYF.

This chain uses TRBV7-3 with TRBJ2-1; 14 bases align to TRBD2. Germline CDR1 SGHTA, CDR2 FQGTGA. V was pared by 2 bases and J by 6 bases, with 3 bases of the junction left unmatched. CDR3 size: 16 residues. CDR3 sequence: CASSLGTSGRGNEQFF. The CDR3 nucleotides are TGTGCCAGCAGCTTAGGGACTAGCGGGAGAGGCAATGAGCAGTTCTTC.

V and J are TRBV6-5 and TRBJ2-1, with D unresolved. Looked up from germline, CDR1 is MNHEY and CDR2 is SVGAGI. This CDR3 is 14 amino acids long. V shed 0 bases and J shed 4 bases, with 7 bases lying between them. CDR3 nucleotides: TGTGCCAGCAGTTACTCGGCCCAGTACAATGAGCAGTTCTTC. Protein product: CASSYSAQYNEQFF.

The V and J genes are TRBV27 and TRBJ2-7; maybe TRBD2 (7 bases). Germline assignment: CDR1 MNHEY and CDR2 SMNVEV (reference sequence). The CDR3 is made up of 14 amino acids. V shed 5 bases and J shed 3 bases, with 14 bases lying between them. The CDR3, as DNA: TGTGCCAGCAGTCTACGGGGGGCTGGCTACGAGCAGTACTTC. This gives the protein CASSLRGAGYEQYF.

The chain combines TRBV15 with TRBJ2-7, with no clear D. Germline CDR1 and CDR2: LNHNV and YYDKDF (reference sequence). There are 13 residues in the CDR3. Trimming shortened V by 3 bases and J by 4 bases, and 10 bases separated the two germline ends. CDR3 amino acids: CATSSGEEYEQYF. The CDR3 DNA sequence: TGTGCCACCAGCAGCGGTGAGGAATACGAGCAGTACTTC.

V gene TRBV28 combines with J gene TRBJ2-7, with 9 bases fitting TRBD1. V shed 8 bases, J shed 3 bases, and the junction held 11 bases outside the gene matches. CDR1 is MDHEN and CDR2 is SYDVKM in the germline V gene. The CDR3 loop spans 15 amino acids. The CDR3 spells CASDKRGTGFYEQYF. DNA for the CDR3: TGTGCCAGCGATAAAAGGGGGACAGGGTTCTACGAGCAGTACTTC.

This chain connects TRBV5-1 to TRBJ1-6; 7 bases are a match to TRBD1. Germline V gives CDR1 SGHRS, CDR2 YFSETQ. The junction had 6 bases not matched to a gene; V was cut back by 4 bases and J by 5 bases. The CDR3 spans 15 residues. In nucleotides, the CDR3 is TGCGCCAGCAGCAGTTTGGGGACAGATAATTCACCCCTCCACTTT. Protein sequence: CASSSLGTDNSPLHF.

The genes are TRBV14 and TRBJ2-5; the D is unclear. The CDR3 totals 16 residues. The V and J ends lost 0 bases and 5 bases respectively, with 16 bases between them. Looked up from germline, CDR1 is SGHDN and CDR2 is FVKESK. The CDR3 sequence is CASSQDTGGSWETQYF. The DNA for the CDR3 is TGTGCCAGCAGCCAAGATACGGGCGGTTCCTGGGAGACCCAGTACTTC.

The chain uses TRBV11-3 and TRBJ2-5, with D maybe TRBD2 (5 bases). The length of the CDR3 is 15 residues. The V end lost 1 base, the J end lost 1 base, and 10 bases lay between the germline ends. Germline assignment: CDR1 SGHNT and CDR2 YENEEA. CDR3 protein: CASSLVIRGQETQYF. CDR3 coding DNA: TGTGCCAGCAGCTTAGTCATCCGGGGCCAAGAGACCCAGTACTTC.

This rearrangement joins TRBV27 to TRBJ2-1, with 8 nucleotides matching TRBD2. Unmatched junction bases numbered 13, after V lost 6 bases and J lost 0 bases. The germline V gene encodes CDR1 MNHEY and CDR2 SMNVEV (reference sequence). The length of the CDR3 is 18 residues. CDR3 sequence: CASRSGGGGGGSYNEQFF. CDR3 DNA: TGTGCCAGCAGGAGCGGGGGCGGGGGCGGGGGCTCCTACAATGAGCAGTTCTTC.

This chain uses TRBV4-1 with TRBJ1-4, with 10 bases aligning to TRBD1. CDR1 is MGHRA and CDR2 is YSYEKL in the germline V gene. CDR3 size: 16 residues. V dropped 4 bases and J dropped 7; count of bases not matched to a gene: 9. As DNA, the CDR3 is TGCGCCAGCAGCCTGATTCCTGGGACAGGGGCTGAAAAACTGTTTTTT. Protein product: CASSLIPGTGAEKLFF.

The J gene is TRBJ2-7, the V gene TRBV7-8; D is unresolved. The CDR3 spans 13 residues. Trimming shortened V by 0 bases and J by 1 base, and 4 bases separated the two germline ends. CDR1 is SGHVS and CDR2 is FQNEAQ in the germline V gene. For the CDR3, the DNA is TGTGCCAGCAGCTTAGCAGAATCCTACGAGCAGTACTTC. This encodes CASSLAESYEQYF.

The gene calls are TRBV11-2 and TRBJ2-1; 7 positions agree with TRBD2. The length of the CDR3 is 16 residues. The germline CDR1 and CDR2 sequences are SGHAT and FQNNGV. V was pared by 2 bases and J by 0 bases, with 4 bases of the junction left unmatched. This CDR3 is CASSLSAGSSYNEQFF. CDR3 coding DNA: TGTGCCAGCAGCTTATCAGCGGGAAGCTCCTACAATGAGCAGTTCTTC.

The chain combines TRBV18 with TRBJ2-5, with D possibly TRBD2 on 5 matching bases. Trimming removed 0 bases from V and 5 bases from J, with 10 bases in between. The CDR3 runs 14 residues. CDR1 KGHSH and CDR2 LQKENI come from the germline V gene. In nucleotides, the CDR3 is TGTGCCAGCTCACCACCTACGGGAAGGGAGACCCAGTACTTC. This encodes CASSPPTGRETQYF.

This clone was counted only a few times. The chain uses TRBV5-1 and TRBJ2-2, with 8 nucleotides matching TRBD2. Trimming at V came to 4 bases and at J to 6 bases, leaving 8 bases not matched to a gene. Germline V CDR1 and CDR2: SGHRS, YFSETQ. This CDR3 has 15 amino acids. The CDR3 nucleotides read TGCGCCAGCAGCCAAGACGGGAGGGTGTCCGGGGAGCTGTTTTTT. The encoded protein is CASSQDGRVSGELFF.

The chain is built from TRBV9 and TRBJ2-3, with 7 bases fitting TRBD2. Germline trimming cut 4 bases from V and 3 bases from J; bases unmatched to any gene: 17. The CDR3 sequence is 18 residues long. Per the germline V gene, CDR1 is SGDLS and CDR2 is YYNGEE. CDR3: CASSSSGGSGGLTDTQYF. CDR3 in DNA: TGTGCCAGCAGCTCCTCGGGCGGGAGCGGAGGTCTGACAGATACGCAGTATTTT.

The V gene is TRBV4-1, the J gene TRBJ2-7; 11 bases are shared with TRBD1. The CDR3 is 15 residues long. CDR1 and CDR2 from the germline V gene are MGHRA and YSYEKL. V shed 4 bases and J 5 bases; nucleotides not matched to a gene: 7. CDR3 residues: CASSPGTGGTNEQYF. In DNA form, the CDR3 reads TGCGCCAGCAGCCCCGGGACAGGGGGGACCAACGAGCAGTACTTC.

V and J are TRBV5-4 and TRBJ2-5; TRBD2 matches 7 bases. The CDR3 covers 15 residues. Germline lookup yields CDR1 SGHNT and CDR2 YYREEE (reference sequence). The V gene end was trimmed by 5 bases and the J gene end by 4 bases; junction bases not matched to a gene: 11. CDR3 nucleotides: TGTGCCAGCAGAGAGGGCGGGAGTTTGGTAGAGACCCAGTACTTC. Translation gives CASREGGSLVETQYF.

CDR3 nucleotide sequence: TGTGCCAGCAGTCGTCCGGCCAGCTCTGAAGCTTTCTTT. Its protein is CASSRPASSEAFF. The chain couples TRBV27 to TRBJ1-1; no reliable D call. The germline gives CDR1 MNHEY, CDR2 SMNVEV (reference sequence). CDR3 length equals 13 residues. Trimming pared 5 bases from V and 6 bases from J, leaving 13 bases between.

The CDR3 bases are TGTGCCAGCAGTTTCCCAACTAGCTGGCTCTCCTACGAGCAGTACTTC. This codes for CASSFPTSWLSYEQYF. V is TRBV28 and J is TRBJ2-7, with D tentatively TRBD2 (6 bases). This CDR3 is 16 amino acids long. Germline CDR1 reads MDHEN; CDR2 reads SYDVKM. Trimming cost V 3 bases and J 0 bases, with 15 bases left between them.

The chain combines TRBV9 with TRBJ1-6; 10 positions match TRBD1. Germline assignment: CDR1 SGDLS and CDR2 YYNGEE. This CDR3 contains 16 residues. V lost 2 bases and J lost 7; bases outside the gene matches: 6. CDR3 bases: TGTGCCAGCAGCGTGGGAGACAGGGGGCGGAATTCACCCCTCCACTTT. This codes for CASSVGDRGRNSPLHF.

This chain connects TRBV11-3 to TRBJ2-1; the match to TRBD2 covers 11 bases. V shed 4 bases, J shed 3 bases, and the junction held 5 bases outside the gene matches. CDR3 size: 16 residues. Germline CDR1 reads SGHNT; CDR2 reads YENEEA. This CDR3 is CASSSRLAGNYNEQFF. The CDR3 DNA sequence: TGTGCCAGCAGCTCTAGACTAGCGGGAAACTACAATGAGCAGTTCTTC.

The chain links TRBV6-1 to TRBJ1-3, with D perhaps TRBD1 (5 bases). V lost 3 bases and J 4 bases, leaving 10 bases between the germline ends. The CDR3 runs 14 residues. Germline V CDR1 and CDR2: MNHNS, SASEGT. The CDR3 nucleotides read TGTGCCAGCAGTGAGGGGGTAGAGGGAAACACCATATATTTT. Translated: CASSEGVEGNTIYF.

CDR3 sequence (DNA): TGTGCCACCAGCAGAGGGGGGACTAGTAGGCTTGAGCAGTTCTTC. The encoded protein is CATSRGGTSRLEQFF. The chain recombines TRBV15 with TRBJ2-1, with 8 bases matching TRBD2. The CDR3 spans 15 residues. V shed 1 base and J 9 bases; nucleotides not matched to a gene: 8. CDR1 is LNHNV and CDR2 is YYDKDF in the germline V gene (reference sequence).

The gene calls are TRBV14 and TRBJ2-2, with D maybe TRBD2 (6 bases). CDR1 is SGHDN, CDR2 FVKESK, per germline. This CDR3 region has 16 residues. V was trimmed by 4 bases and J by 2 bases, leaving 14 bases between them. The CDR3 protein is CASSLSRGTNTGELFF. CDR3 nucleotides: TGTGCCAGCAGCCTTTCGCGCGGGACTAACACCGGGGAGCTGTTTTTT.

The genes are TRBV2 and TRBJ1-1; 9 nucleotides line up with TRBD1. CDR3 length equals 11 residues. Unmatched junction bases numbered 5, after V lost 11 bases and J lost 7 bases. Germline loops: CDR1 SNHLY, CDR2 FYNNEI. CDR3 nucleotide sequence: TGTGCCGTACAGGGGGCGCATGAAGCTTTCTTT. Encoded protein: CAVQGAHEAFF.